Listed here are 30 T cell receptor beta chains from one sample, sequenced in a study of blood T cell repertoires in COVID-19. Only in-frame clones appear in the TCRdb table, and some are missing; sequencing was by immunoSEQ multiplex PCR. The sample has fewer than 700,000 clones, roughly nine tenths seen once. The specimen sequenced was peripheral blood. The source is a woman in her 50s with COVID-19, enrolled during active disease.

This clone was recorded once. The chain recombines TRBV29-1 with TRBJ2-1, with D perhaps matching TRBD1 (6 bases). The CDR3 covers 14 residues. Germline V CDR1 and CDR2: SQVTM, ANQGSEA. Trimming removed 3 bases at V and 2 bases at J, with 11 bases between. CDR3 sequence reads: CSVEGHATYNEQFF. For the CDR3, the DNA is TGCAGCGTTGAGGGACATGCGACCTACAATGAGCAGTTCTTC.

The J gene is TRBJ2-7, the V gene TRBV7-2; 12 bases fit TRBD2. This CDR3 spans 16 amino acids. Trimming cost V 4 bases and J 4 bases; bases outside gene matches: 8. Germline-derived CDR1 and CDR2 are SGHTA and FQGNSA. The CDR3 reads CASSYSSGGGGYEQYF. The DNA for the CDR3 is TGTGCCAGCAGCTACTCTAGCGGGGGGGGCGGGTACGAGCAGTACTTC.

The chain links TRBV5-1 to TRBJ2-7; D possibly corresponds to TRBD2 (6 bases). V was pared by 4 bases and J by 7 bases, with 18 bases between. CDR1 is SGHRS and CDR2 is YFSETQ in the germline V gene. The CDR3 covers 14 residues. Here the CDR3 reads CASSPGTLAGEQYF. In DNA, the CDR3 is TGCGCCAGCAGCCCGGGGACTCTAGCTGGGGAGCAGTACTTC. The variable domain in full, completed from reference TRBV5-1 and TRBJ2-7, reads KAGVTQTPRYLIKTRGQQVTLSCSPISGHRSVSWYQQTPGQGLQFLFEYFSETQRNKGNFPGRFSGRQFSNSRSEMNVSTLELGDSALYLCASSPGTLAGEQYFGPGTRLTVT.

The V call is TRBV28, the J call TRBJ1-2; the D is unclear. The V end lost 4 bases, the J end lost 10 bases, and 16 bases lay between the germline ends. Germline assignment: CDR1 MDHEN and CDR2 SYDVKM. This CDR3 has 13 amino acids. The CDR3 DNA sequence: TGTGCCAGCAGTTCCCCCTACCTTAATATCTACACCTTC. As protein: CASSSPYLNIYTF.

V is TRBV4-2 and J is TRBJ2-7; 10 nucleotides line up with TRBD2. The junction had 8 bases not matched to a gene; V was cut back by 8 bases and J by 4 bases. CDR3 length equals 14 residues. CDR1 and CDR2 (germline): LGHNA, YNFKEQ. CDR3 residues: CASGSERGGYEQYF. DNA for the CDR3: TGTGCCAGCGGCTCAGAGCGGGGGGGGTACGAGCAGTACTTC.

The CDR3, as DNA: TGTGCCAGCAGCTCGGGGCTAGCGGTACACACCGGGGAGCTGTTTTTT. Its protein product is CASSSGLAVHTGELFF. The V call is TRBV5-4, the J call TRBJ2-2, with TRBD2 matching over 7 bases. CDR1 is SGHNT, CDR2 YYREEE, per germline (reference sequence). V lost 3 bases and J lost 3; bases outside the gene matches: 8. The CDR3 runs to 16 residues.

This clone was seen only a few times. J is TRBJ1-2 and V is TRBV5-1; no clear D. The germline V gene has CDR1 SGHRS and CDR2 YFSETQ. The CDR3 totals 14 residues. V was trimmed by 0 bases and J by 1 base, leaving 7 bases between them. In DNA form, the CDR3 reads TGCGCCAGCAGCTTGGACGCGGTTAACTATGGCTACACCTTC. It codes for CASSLDAVNYGYTF.

CDR3 region: CASSLSAGGYYNEQFF. The CDR3 nucleotides are TGTGCCAGCAGTTTATCGGCAGGAGGCTACTACAATGAGCAGTTCTTC. This chain uses TRBV27 with TRBJ2-1; TRBD2 is a possible D gene (5 bases). There are 16 residues in the CDR3. V lost 0 bases and J lost 3, with 12 bases in between. Germline V lookup: CDR1 MNHEY, CDR2 SMNVEV (reference sequence).

The V gene is TRBV21-1, the J gene TRBJ1-1; TRBD1 is the table's D call and was not checked against the DNA. TRBV21-1 represents a pseudogene. This CDR3 has 15 amino acids. The CDR3 nucleotides are TGTGCCAGCAGCCTGGAGTCGGGACATACCCCTGAAGCTTTCTTT. It specifies CASSLESGHTPEAFF.

The rearrangement links TRBV15 to TRBJ1-1, with D perhaps TRBD1 (5 bases). Germline CDR1 reads LNHNV; CDR2 reads YYDKDF (reference sequence). Trimming took 5 bases from V and 10 from J, leaving 17 bases between them. This CDR3 comprises 13 residues. Here the CDR3 reads CATSVRAAGGAFF. DNA of the CDR3: TGTGCCACCAGCGTCCGGGCCGCCGGGGGAGCTTTCTTT.

This chain joins TRBV6-2 or TRBV6-3 and TRBJ2-4; 8 nucleotides agree with TRBD2. V trimming: 2 bases; J trimming: 0 bases; junction bases outside the gene matches: 12. Per germline, CDR1 MNHEY and CDR2 SVGEGT. The length of the CDR3 is 19 residues. The CDR3 loop is CASSYALGAGVLAKNIQYF. As DNA, the CDR3 is TGTGCCAGCAGTTACGCCCTCGGAGCGGGGGTTCTAGCCAAAAACATTCAGTACTTC.

A single count supports this clone. This chain joins TRBV6-5 and TRBJ2-7, with 10 bases identical to TRBD1. J was trimmed by 2 bases and V by 5 bases; bases with no gene match: 6. Germline CDR1 MNHEY, CDR2 SVGAGI. The CDR3 has 15 residues. CDR3 residues: CASSNRDRGPYEQYF. CDR3 nucleotide sequence: TGTGCCAGCAGTAACCGGGACAGGGGACCCTACGAGCAGTACTTC.

The chain has TRBV7-9 and TRBJ2-6, with D perhaps TRBD2 (5 bases). This CDR3 spans 16 amino acids. V lost 5 bases, J lost 2 bases, and 13 bases lay in between. Germline CDR1 reads SEHNR; CDR2 reads FQNEAQ (reference sequence). The CDR3 nucleotides are TGTGCCAGCAGCCGAGGGTCGGCAGCTGGGGCCAACGTCCTGACTTTC. Its protein is CASSRGSAAGANVLTF.

The rearrangement uses TRBV7-3 and TRBJ2-2; the D is unclear. The germline V and J ends were trimmed by 5 bases and 7 bases, with 11 bases remaining between them. Germline values: CDR1 SGHTA, CDR2 FQGTGA. CDR3 size: 13 residues. The CDR3 DNA sequence: TGTGCCAGCAGCCCACTTTCGTACGGGGAGCTGTTTTTT. It encodes CASSPLSYGELFF. The full variable domain, completed using reference TRBV7-3 and TRBJ2-2, is GAGVSQTPSNKVTEKGKYVELRCDPISGHTALYWYRQSLGQGPEFLIYFQGTGAADDSGLPNDRFFAVRPEGSVSTLKIQRTERGDSAVYLCASSPLSYGELFFGEGSRLTVL.

V and J are TRBV5-1 and TRBJ1-1; the D is unclear. There are 13 residues in the CDR3. Germline CDR1 reads SGHRS; CDR2 reads YFSETQ. V was clipped by 5 bases and J by 5 bases, with 13 bases between them. This CDR3 reads CASSVGQWTEAFF. The CDR3 nucleotides are TGCGCCAGCAGTGTGGGCCAATGGACTGAAGCTTTCTTT.

V gene TRBV7-2 combines with J gene TRBJ2-2, with 10 positions matching TRBD2. The V gene's germline CDR1 is SGHTA and CDR2 FQGNSA. The CDR3 has 16 residues. The V and J ends lost 5 bases and 5 bases, in that order; junction bases with no gene match: 8. The CDR3 loop reads CASSKTLLAGTGELFF. The DNA of the CDR3 is TGTGCCAGCAGCAAAACCCTACTAGCGGGGACCGGGGAGCTGTTTTTT.

V gene TRBV11-2 combines with J gene TRBJ1-1; the D is unclear. This CDR3 has 15 residues. The germline V and J ends were trimmed by 4 bases and 8 bases, with 20 bases remaining between them. Germline V lookup: CDR1 SGHAT, CDR2 FQNNGV. The CDR3 DNA is TGTGCCAGCAGCTCCTGGACTGACCTACTGACGGAAGCTTTCTTT. As protein: CASSSWTDLLTEAFF. Combining the CDR3 with reference TRBV11-2 and TRBJ1-1 gives the whole variable domain EAGVAQSPRYKIIEKRQSVAFWCNPISGHATLYWYQQILGQGPKLLIQFQNNGVVDDSQLPKDRFSAERLKGVDSTLKIQPAKLEDSAVYLCASSSWTDLLTEAFFGQGTRLTVV.

The gene calls are TRBV2 and TRBJ1-6, with 10 bases matching TRBD1. The CDR3 is 14 residues long. The V segment lost 10 bases and the J segment 8 bases; nucleotides outside the gene matches: 8. Germline lookup yields CDR1 SNHLY and CDR2 FYNNEI. The CDR3 nucleotides are TGTGCCACAGCTGGGACAGGGGCATATTCACCCCTCCACTTT. Protein product: CATAGTGAYSPLHF.

CDR3 sequence: CASSTTSGTSKNEQFF. CDR3 bases: TGTGCCAGCAGCACTACATCCGGGACAAGCAAGAATGAGCAGTTCTTC. The chain combines TRBV11-3 with TRBJ2-1; maybe TRBD1 (6 bases). V was pared by 5 bases and J by 7 bases, with 21 bases between. The V gene's germline CDR1 is SGHNT and CDR2 YENEEA. The CDR3 has 16 amino acids.

The rearrangement joins TRBV12-5 to TRBJ1-2; D remains unclear. The CDR3 runs 13 residues. With 7 bases removed from V and 4 bases from J, the gap between germline ends came to 13 bases. Germline loops: CDR1 LGHNT, CDR2 FRNRAP. The CDR3 is CASDLEGGYGYTF. CDR3 in DNA: TGTGCTAGTGACTTAGAGGGTGGCTATGGCTACACCTTC.

As DNA, the CDR3 is TGTGCCAGCAGCCGGCGCGGCTCCTACGAGCAGTACTTC. It specifies CASSRRGSYEQYF. The chain recombines TRBV3-1 (or the pseudogene TRBV3-2) with TRBJ2-7; D remains unclear. CDR1 is LGHDT and CDR2 is YNNKEL in the germline V gene (reference sequence). This CDR3 region has 13 residues. Deletions cut 4 bases from V and 0 bases from J, with 7 bases between.

The chain links TRBV6-5 to TRBJ1-2, with 7 positions matching TRBD1. This CDR3 has 15 amino acids. Germline V gives CDR1 MNHEY, CDR2 SVGAGI. V dropped 2 bases and J dropped 8; count of bases not matched to a gene: 11. CDR3 sequence reads: CASSYQTGKVNGYTF. The CDR3 DNA reads as TGTGCCAGCAGTTACCAGACAGGGAAGGTGAACGGCTACACCTTC.

The chain couples TRBV21-1 to TRBJ1-5; the table's TRBD1 call for D was not verified on the DNA. TRBV21-1 is shown as a pseudogene. The CDR3 is made up of 16 amino acids. The chain's CDR3 is CASIQGDSYSNQPQHF. The CDR3 coding sequence is TGTGCCAGCATACAAGGAGACAGCTATAGCAATCAGCCCCAGCATTTT.

The chain is built from TRBV5-1 and TRBJ2-3; 9 bases match TRBD1. This CDR3 comprises 15 residues. Germline-derived CDR1 and CDR2 are SGHRS and YFSETQ. V lost 4 bases, J lost 2 bases, and 5 bases stayed unmatched. The CDR3 sequence is CASSPGQGATDTQYF. CDR3 coding DNA: TGCGCCAGCAGCCCGGGACAGGGTGCCACAGATACGCAGTATTTT.

This clone was counted between two and nine times. The V gene is TRBV15, the J gene TRBJ1-5, with a tentative D call TRBD1 (6 bases). Per germline, CDR1 LNHNV and CDR2 YYDKDF (reference sequence). Deletions cut 6 bases from V and 7 bases from J, with 10 bases between. The CDR3 runs 12 residues. CDR3 bases: TGTGCCACCAGTGGGGGGGGCCAGCCCCAGCATTTT. This translates into CATSGGGQPQHF.

The genes are TRBV13 and TRBJ1-4; D is possibly TRBD1 (5 bases). Trimming shortened V by 6 bases and J by 1 base, and 15 bases separated the two germline ends. This CDR3 contains 16 residues. Germline lookup yields CDR1 PRHDT and CDR2 FYEKMQ (reference sequence). For the CDR3, the DNA is TGTGCCAGCAGAGGGTCAGGGCAGGGAACTAATGAAAAACTGTTTTTT. It yields the protein CASRGSGQGTNEKLFF.

This clone was picked up a small number of times. The rearrangement links TRBV2 to TRBJ1-6; 7 bases are shared with TRBD1. Germline CDR1 and CDR2: SNHLY and FYNNEI. The V segment lost 7 bases and the J segment 12 bases; nucleotides outside the gene matches: 18. The CDR3 totals 16 residues. Here the CDR3 DNA reads TGTGCCAGCATTGAGTCTCCGGGACAGCGACGGGTACCCCTCCACTTT. This codes for CASIESPGQRRVPLHF.

This chain joins TRBV3-1 (or the pseudogene TRBV3-2) and TRBJ1-3, with D uncertain. The CDR3 is made up of 16 amino acids. V was shortened by 1 base and J by 0 bases, with 10 bases between the two germline ends. Germline V gives CDR1 LGHDT, CDR2 YNNKEL (reference sequence). Here the CDR3 DNA reads TGTGCCAGCAGCCAAGCACCCACGAGCTCTGGAAACACCATATATTTT. Translating it yields CASSQAPTSSGNTIYF.

The chain is built from TRBV2 and TRBJ2-7; weak D call: TRBD1 (5 bases). Trimming cost V 6 bases and J 2 bases, with 17 bases left between them. The CDR3 contains 15 residues. In germline, CDR1 is SNHLY, CDR2 FYNNEI. The CDR3 loop reads CASSPDILRTYEQYF. CDR3 DNA sequence: TGTGCCAGCAGCCCGGACATTCTACGTACCTACGAGCAGTACTTC.

The chain carries TRBV4-1 and TRBJ1-2; D perhaps matches TRBD1 (6 bases). The CDR3 contains 16 residues. Trimming pared 1 base from V and 6 bases from J, leaving 18 bases between. Germline V gene sequence: CDR1 MGHRA, CDR2 YSYEKL. Written as DNA, the CDR3 is TGCGCCAGCAGCCAAGTCCCCCCCGAGGCAGGGGATGGCTACACCTTC. It encodes CASSQVPPEAGDGYTF.